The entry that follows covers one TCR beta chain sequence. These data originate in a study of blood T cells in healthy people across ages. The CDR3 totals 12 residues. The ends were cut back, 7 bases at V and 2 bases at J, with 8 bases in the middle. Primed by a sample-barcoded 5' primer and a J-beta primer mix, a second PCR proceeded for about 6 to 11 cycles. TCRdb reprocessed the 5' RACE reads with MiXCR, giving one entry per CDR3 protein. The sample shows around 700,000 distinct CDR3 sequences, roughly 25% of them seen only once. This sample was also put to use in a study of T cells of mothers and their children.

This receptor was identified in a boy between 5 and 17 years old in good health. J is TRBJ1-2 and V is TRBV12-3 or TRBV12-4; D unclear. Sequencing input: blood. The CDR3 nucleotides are TGTGCCAGCATGAAGGGAAACTATGGCTACACCTTC. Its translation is CASMKGNYGYTF.